This T cell receptor beta chain was identified during a study of blood T cell repertoires in COVID-19. About the study: Researchers got acute and convalescent COVID-19 samples from the United States, Italy and Spain. Sample material is recorded as cDNA or gDNA derived from T cells, B-cell-depleted T cells, or PBMCs.

Authors' data handling: Estimation of nucleated cell counts relied on the amplification of reference gene primers. Using immunoSEQ multiplex PCR, the repertoire was profiled, and TCRdb retains in-frame clones only, with some absent. V, J and clone size are taken as reported in that table, and D and trimming were inferred from the DNA itself. The sample includes under 300,000 clones, about 88% of them seen just once. CDR3 size: 11 residues. CDR1 GTSNPN and CDR2 SVGIG come from the germline V gene (reference sequence). V lost 4 bases and J lost 4, with 5 bases in between. The chain combines TRBV30 with TRBJ2-1; D uncertain. Sample: peripheral blood. The receptor's source is a man aged 18 to 29 with active or convalescent COVID-19. CDR3: CAWNLYNEQFF. The CDR3 nucleotides are TGTGCCTGGAATCTGTACAATGAGCAGTTCTTC.